The clone carrying this T cell receptor (beta chain) has at least ten counts. As yet, its antigen is unknown. Method: immunoSEQ multiplex PCR; TCRdb's copy keeps in-frame clones and lacks some. The sample includes roughly 45,000 clones, roughly 60% seen only once; the top ten take 15% to 20%. The data stem from a study of radiotherapy plus CTLA-4 blockade in lung cancer. Study in general: Objective response was observed in roughly 17% of patients, and disease control in approximately 33%.

The V gene's germline CDR1 is MGHRA and CDR2 YSYEKL. The CDR3 runs to 14 residues. V lost 3 bases to trimming and J lost 6 bases, with 9 bases between them. Study findings and constraints: Some TCR clones had been derived from tumors. These clones expanded in peripheral blood after radiotherapy plus ipilimumab.

The chain has TRBV4-1 and TRBJ1-6; D is perhaps TRBD1 (6 bases). The starting material was peripheral blood, obtained from a patient treated with radiotherapy plus ipilimumab. This clonotype originated in a human donor with non-small cell lung cancer who had a partial response to radiotherapy plus ipilimumab. Written as DNA, the CDR3 is TGCGCCAGCAGCCACGGACAGCCTAATTCACCCCTCCACTTT. It codes for CASSHGQPNSPLHF.